This TCR beta chain was sequenced in a study of identical twins. TCRdb called the 5' RACE reads again in MiXCR, with one record for every CDR3 protein. The table shows some 1,700,000 distinct CDR3 sequences, with less than 35% occurring only once. Remarks on this clonotype: Antigen: not known.

CDR3 length equals 12 residues. Germline loops: CDR1 DFQATT, CDR2 SNEGSKA (reference sequence). The germline V and J ends were trimmed by 1 base and 6 bases, with 10 bases remaining between them. Broader study findings: Twin-shared out-of-frame alpha sequences were enriched for low generation probability.

Sample: cord blood. This chain connects TRBV20-1 to TRBJ2-7, with D perhaps matching TRBD2 (5 bases). This clonotype originated in a newborn girl in good health. Here the CDR3 reads CSARGPGSEQYF. CDR3 DNA sequence: TGCAGTGCTAGAGGGCCGGGATCCGAGCAGTACTTC.